Following are 14 T cell receptor beta chains from one sample sequenced in a study of blood T cell repertoires in COVID-19. Some clones are missing from TCRdb's copy, which holds only in-frame ones; the method was immunoSEQ multiplex PCR. The table includes 130,000 to 150,000 clones, 80% to 90% detected once. Sequenced sample: peripheral blood. The receptors come from a woman aged 55 to 70 with active COVID-19.

The chain uses TRBV28 and TRBJ1-1, with D unclear. Trimming removed 9 bases from V and 0 bases from J, with 11 bases in between. CDR1 and CDR2 from the germline V gene are MDHEN and SYDVKM. The CDR3 has 13 residues. Here the CDR3 reads CASSDLMNTEAFF. The CDR3 DNA reads as TGTGCCAGTAGCGACCTAATGAACACTGAAGCTTTCTTT.

This clone was observed a single time. The chain combines TRBV27 with TRBJ2-1, with D uncertain. Trimming left V 6 bases short and J 0 bases short, with 6 bases between. The germline V gene has CDR1 MNHEY and CDR2 SMNVEV (reference sequence). The CDR3 consists of 13 residues. The CDR3 loop reads CASRRRSYNEQFF. Written as DNA, the CDR3 is TGTGCCAGCAGGCGGCGCTCCTACAATGAGCAGTTCTTC.

The chain couples TRBV18 to TRBJ2-5; no reliable D call. The CDR3 extends over 13 amino acids. Germline V gene sequence: CDR1 KGHSH, CDR2 LQKENI. V was shortened by 1 base and J by 5 bases, with 8 bases between the two germline ends. The DNA for the CDR3 is TGTGCCAGCTCACCACTACGGTGGGAGACCCAGTACTTC. It yields the protein CASSPLRWETQYF. The entire variable domain, with the rest obtained from reference TRBV18 and TRBJ2-5, is as follows: NAGVMQNPRHLVRRRGQEARLRCSPMKGHSHVYWYRQLPEEGLKFMVYLQKENIIDESGMPKERFSAEFPKEGPSILRIQQVVRGDSAAYFCASSPLRWETQYFGPGTRLLVL.

The chain employs TRBV19 and TRBJ2-3; D not resolved. The length of the CDR3 is 13 residues. Germline values: CDR1 LNHDA, CDR2 SQIVND (reference sequence). Trimming pared 5 bases from V and 1 base from J, leaving 7 bases between. The CDR3 spells CASSVVRTDTQYF. The CDR3 region has the DNA TGTGCCAGTAGTGTCGTTCGCACAGATACGCAGTATTTT.

This clone was counted a single time. The chain links TRBV28 to TRBJ1-2; D is ambiguous. V was shortened by 0 bases and J by 6 bases, with 8 bases between the two germline ends. The CDR3 consists of 13 residues. Germline CDR1 is MDHEN and CDR2 is SYDVKM. CDR3 protein: CASSLWSPDGYTF. The CDR3 nucleotides read TGTGCCAGCAGTTTATGGTCCCCGGATGGCTACACCTTC.

The rearrangement links TRBV5-1 to TRBJ1-2; tentative D call: TRBD1 (5 bases). CDR1 SGHRS and CDR2 YFSETQ come from the germline V gene. V lost 2 bases and J lost 4, with 9 bases in between. The CDR3 sequence is 13 residues long. CDR3 sequence: CASSFDSVYGYTF. CDR3 bases: TGCGCCAGCAGCTTTGACAGCGTCTATGGCTACACCTTC. Full variable domain (remainder filled in from reference TRBV5-1 and TRBJ1-2): KAGVTQTPRYLIKTRGQQVTLSCSPISGHRSVSWYQQTPGQGLQFLFEYFSETQRNKGNFPGRFSGRQFSNSRSEMNVSTLELGDSALYLCASSFDSVYGYTFGSGTRLTVV.

The chain joins TRBV7-2 to TRBJ2-7; 7 nucleotides align to TRBD1. Germline values: CDR1 SGHTA, CDR2 FQGNSA. The CDR3 is 13 residues long. V lost 5 bases to trimming and J lost 5 bases; unmatched junction nucleotides: 6. The chain's CDR3 is CASSGRQGNEQYF. CDR3 nucleotide sequence: TGTGCCAGCAGCGGAAGACAGGGAAACGAGCAGTACTTC.

The V call is TRBV6-1, the J call TRBJ2-1, with a tentative D call TRBD1 (5 bases). The germline V and J ends were trimmed by 1 base and 6 bases, with 13 bases remaining between them. Germline V gene lookup returns CDR1 MNHNS and CDR2 SASEGT. This CDR3 region has 15 residues. CDR3: CASSEGTGLVNEQFF. The CDR3 bases are TGTGCCAGCAGTGAAGGAACAGGCCTTGTCAATGAGCAGTTCTTC.

J is TRBJ2-7 and V is TRBV3-1 (or the pseudogene TRBV3-2); 11 bases map to TRBD2. Germline V gene data show CDR1 as LGHDT and CDR2 as YNNKEL (reference sequence). V dropped 1 base and J dropped 3; count of bases not matched to a gene: 8. This CDR3 has 17 residues. The CDR3 DNA reads as TGTGCCAGCAGCCAAGCTACCATAGCGGGAGGGCTCTACGAGCAGTACTTC. As protein: CASSQATIAGGLYEQYF.

V gene TRBV27 combines with J gene TRBJ2-3; TRBD1 might be the D (6 bases). The germline V and J ends were trimmed by 5 bases and 6 bases, with 15 bases remaining between them. This CDR3 comprises 14 residues. CDR1 and CDR2 (germline): MNHEY, SMNVEV (reference sequence). The CDR3 sequence is CASSTWGTLDTQYF. The CDR3 nucleotides are TGTGCCAGCAGTACCTGGGGGACACTTGATACGCAGTATTTT.

The chain recombines TRBV2 with TRBJ2-2; D uncertain. Trimming pared 7 bases from V and 1 base from J, leaving 13 bases between. This CDR3 comprises 15 residues. Germline loops: CDR1 SNHLY, CDR2 FYNNEI. For the CDR3, the DNA is TGTGCCAGCACCCCATTGGCAGGGAACACCGGGGAGCTGTTTTTT. It translates to CASTPLAGNTGELFF. Using reference TRBV2 and TRBJ2-2 for the parts outside the CDR3, the full variable domain is EPEVTQTPSHQVTQMGQEVILRCVPISNHLYFYWYRQILGQKVEFLVSFYNNEISEKSEIFDDQFSVERPDGSNFTLKIRSTKLEDSAMYFCASTPLAGNTGELFFGEGSRLTVL.

This clone occurred once. The chain has TRBV5-1 and TRBJ2-7; 13 bases fit TRBD2. Germline CDR1 SGHRS, CDR2 YFSETQ. CDR3 size: 17 residues. After removal of 0 bases from V and 4 bases from J, the junction contained 7 bases not matched to a gene. Here the CDR3 reads CASSLETSGRAWYEQYF. The CDR3 DNA reads TGCGCCAGCAGCTTGGAAACTAGCGGGAGGGCCTGGTACGAGCAGTACTTC.

This clone was counted once. The rearrangement joins TRBV7-3 to TRBJ2-5; 7 bases line up with TRBD2. Per the germline V gene, CDR1 is SGHTA and CDR2 is FQGTGA. CDR3 length: 15 amino acids. The V gene end was trimmed by 2 bases and the J gene end by 5 bases; junction bases not matched to a gene: 8. In DNA form, the CDR3 reads TGTGCCAGCAGCTTAGGAGCGGGACGGGGGGAGACCCAGTACTTC. Translating gives CASSLGAGRGETQYF. Combining the CDR3 with reference TRBV7-3 and TRBJ2-5 gives the whole variable domain GAGVSQTPSNKVTEKGKYVELRCDPISGHTALYWYRQSLGQGPEFLIYFQGTGAADDSGLPNDRFFAVRPEGSVSTLKIQRTERGDSAVYLCASSLGAGRGETQYFGPGTRLLVL.

The chain has TRBV14 and TRBJ2-3; 10 nucleotides align to TRBD2. In germline, CDR1 is SGHDN, CDR2 FVKESK. The CDR3 length is 16 residues. J was trimmed by 0 bases and V by 4 bases; bases with no gene match: 4. The DNA of the CDR3 is TGTGCCAGCAGCCCCGGGACTAGCGTCAGCACAGATACGCAGTATTTT. Protein product: CASSPGTSVSTDTQYF.